Reported below is one T cell receptor beta chain. As yet, its antigen is unknown. Recipients received nonmyeloablative bone marrow transplants from related graft donors, with transient mixed chimerism. These data are taken from a study of Tregs in tolerant kidney transplant recipients. Study observations and caveats: Findings come from small patient numbers and require larger validation. This study did not directly address biological reproducibility.

The assay was immunoSEQ multiplex PCR, and TCRdb's table has in-frame clones only and misses some. Of about 52,000 clones listed, about nine tenths are singletons. This specimen consisted of CD8+ T cells from blood (PBMCs), obtained 24 months after the transplant. This sequence was found in a human patient who received a combined kidney and bone marrow transplant. These T cells may partly come from the graft donor.

The CDR3 loop is CASSFPLAGGETQYF. The CDR3 DNA reads as TGTGCCAGCAGCTTCCCCCTAGCGGGGGGAGAGACCCAGTACTTC. The chain is built from TRBV11-2 and TRBJ2-5; 11 bases are a match to TRBD2. J gave up 4 bases and V 3 bases, and 4 bases lay outside the gene matches. Germline CDR1 SGHAT, CDR2 FQNNGV. This CDR3 contains 15 residues.